The subject of this entry is one TCR beta chain. Sequenced by immunoSEQ multiplex PCR; TCRdb stores in-frame clones only, minus some. The sample contains about 58,000 clones, 86% of which appear only once. This sample is part of a study of OX40 agonist ivuxolimab in advanced cancers. Trimming removed 0 bases from V and 1 base from J, with 9 bases in between. CDR3 size: 15 residues. Per germline, CDR1 LNHDA and CDR2 SQIVND (reference sequence). The sequence derives from an adult with an advanced solid tumor such as melanoma, head and neck, liver or kidney cancer. This sample comprised CD4+ or CD8+ T cells sorted from blood, obtained in a trial of the OX40 agonist ivuxolimab. The chain has TRBV19 and TRBJ1-1; D unresolved. This CDR3 reads CASSIDRVSNTEAFF. CDR3 nucleotide sequence: TGTGCCAGTAGTATAGATCGGGTGTCGAACACTGAAGCTTTCTTT. Full variable domain (missing parts from reference TRBV19 and TRBJ1-1): DGGITQSPKYLFRKEGQNVTLSCEQNLNHDAMYWYRQDPGQGLRLIYYSQIVNDFQKGDIAEGYSVSREKKESFPLTVTSAQKNPTAFYLCASSIDRVSNTEAFFGQGTRLTVV.